The 13 T cell receptor beta chains below come from one sample, sequenced in a study of human T cells and chemical hapten exposure. TCRdb analysed the RACE reads with MiXCR anew, one entry per CDR3 protein. The sample holds 300,000 to 400,000 distinct CDR3 sequences, 4% to 6% seen once. Time point here: pre-sensitization, week 0. Documented treatment: therapeutic diphenylcyclopropenone sensitization with weekly scalp DPC. The source was whole blood, collected in connection with sensitization to the hapten diphenylcyclopropenone (DPC). Receptor source: a woman aged 50 to 60 with alopecia areata. Some clones in this sample may be carry-over from other donors' samples.

This clonotype was seen repeatedly, ten times or more. V gene TRBV14 combines with J gene TRBJ1-4, with 8 bases identical to TRBD1. CDR3 size: 17 residues. After removal of 0 bases from V and 0 bases from J, the junction contained 3 bases not matched to a gene. Germline V gene lookup returns CDR1 SGHDN and CDR2 FVKESK. In nucleotides, the CDR3 is TGTGCCAGCAGCCAAGATGGGACAGGCTCAACTAATGAAAAACTGTTTTTT. This gives the protein CASSQDGTGSTNEKLFF.

This clonotype was seen many times. This chain connects TRBV6-1 to TRBJ1-1; no firm D call. Germline-derived CDR1 and CDR2 are MNHNS and SASEGT. The V end lost 4 bases, the J end lost 0 bases, and 9 bases lay between the germline ends. CDR3 length equals 14 residues. The CDR3, as DNA: TGTGCCAGCAGTGGGACGTACATGAACACTGAAGCTTTCTTT. Protein: CASSGTYMNTEAFF.

Note on this clonotype: This may stem from a read error, because a much larger clone lies one nucleotide away. This chain uses TRBV13 with TRBJ2-2; a weak D match, TRBD2 (5 bases). This CDR3 comprises 15 residues. CDR1 and CDR2 (germline): PRHDT, FYEKMQ (reference sequence). V was clipped by 6 bases and J by 1 base, with 12 bases between them. The CDR3 loop is CASSHTGVNTGELFF. CDR3 nucleotides: TGTGCCAGCAGTCATACCGGGGTGAACACCGGGGAGCTGTTTTTT.

This clonotype was observed many times. The genes are TRBV5-6 and TRBJ1-2, with a possible D match to TRBD1 (5 bases). The CDR3 extends over 15 amino acids. Germline CDR1 SGHDT, CDR2 YYEEEE. Between the trimmed V and J ends, which lost 1 base and 0 bases, there was a span of 10 bases. In DNA, the CDR3 is TGTGCCAGCAGCTTGTACAGGCAGACTAACTATGGCTACACCTTC. This codes for CASSLYRQTNYGYTF.

This CDR3 reads CASMGTSHTEAFF. The CDR3 DNA follows: TGTGCCAGCATGGGGACCTCCCACACTGAAGCTTTCTTT. The chain employs TRBV5-6 and TRBJ1-1, with TRBD1 as a possible D gene (5 bases). The CDR3 length is 13 residues. Germline CDR1 is SGHDT and CDR2 is YYEEEE. Trimming took off 6 bases at V and 3 bases at J, with 12 bases between the two ends.

This clonotype was seen a handful of times. The V call is TRBV18, the J call TRBJ2-3; TRBD2 might be the D (5 bases). This CDR3 has 14 amino acids. Per the germline V gene, CDR1 is KGHSH and CDR2 is LQKENI. V lost 1 base and J 6 bases, leaving 11 bases between the germline ends. Written as DNA, the CDR3 is TGTGCCAGCTCACCACGAGTGGGCGGGGATACGCAGTATTTT. This codes for CASSPRVGGDTQYF.

This clonotype was counted only a few times. The V and J genes are TRBV7-2 and TRBJ1-6; 9 positions agree with TRBD1. The CDR3 totals 15 residues. The ends lost 6 bases at V and 7 bases at J; junction bases unmatched: 7. Germline V lookup: CDR1 SGHTA, CDR2 FQGNSA. The CDR3 here is CASRTKTGGNSPLHF. The CDR3 DNA reads TGTGCCAGCAGAACCAAGACAGGGGGAAATTCACCCCTCCACTTT.

This clonotype was detected ten times or more. The CDR3 loop is CASSFNGDNSPLHF. The CDR3 nucleotides read TGTGCCAGCAGTTTTAACGGAGATAATTCACCCCTCCACTTT. The rearrangement joins TRBV27 to TRBJ1-6; D uncertain. Trimming cost V 3 bases and J 5 bases, with 8 bases left between them. This CDR3 is built from 14 residues. CDR1 and CDR2 from the germline V gene are MNHEY and SMNVEV (reference sequence).

This clonotype occurred a few times. The chain is built from TRBV7-2 and TRBJ1-1; tentatively, D is TRBD1 (5 bases). Trimming took off 4 bases at V and 3 bases at J, with 15 bases between the two ends. The CDR3 has 15 residues. Germline V gene sequence: CDR1 SGHTA, CDR2 FQGNSA. CDR3 sequence: CASSSGGLGDTEAFF. CDR3 nucleotide sequence: TGTGCCAGCAGCTCCGGGGGTCTCGGGGACACTGAAGCTTTCTTT.

The table lists this clonotype with many counts. One end of the junction fails to match germline, which may point to a read error. This chain joins TRBV3-1 and TRBJ2-7, with D perhaps given as TRBD1 or TRBD2 (5 bases each). The CDR3 is 14 residues long. The V gene's germline CDR1 is LGHDT and CDR2 YNNKEL (reference sequence). CDR3 nucleotides: TGTGCCAGCAGCCAAGAGGGGCGGGTTAGCCCACTTCACTTC. It translates to CASSQEGRVSPLHF.

The rearrangement links TRBV4-2 to TRBJ2-1; TRBD2 agrees at 10 bases. V was pared by 3 bases and J by 9 bases, with 11 bases of the junction left unmatched. Germline V lookup: CDR1 LGHNA, CDR2 YNFKEQ. There are 16 residues in the CDR3. The CDR3: CASSQDPSGGSGEQFF. CDR3 coding DNA: TGTGCCAGCAGCCAGGACCCTAGCGGGGGATCAGGTGAGCAGTTCTTC.

This chain uses TRBV11-3 with TRBJ1-1; D is undetermined. Germline-derived CDR1 and CDR2 are SGHNT and YENEEA. Trimming left V 11 bases short and J 4 bases short, with 11 bases between. This CDR3 comprises 11 residues. CDR3 bases: TGTGCCTACGTACTGAGCACTGAAGCTTTCTTT. Translating gives CAYVLSTEAFF. Complete variable domain (other parts from reference TRBV11-3 and TRBJ1-1): EAGVVQSPRYKIIEKKQPVAFWCNPISGHNTLYWYLQNLGQGPELLIRYENEEAVDDSQLPKDRFSAERLKGVDSTLKIQPAELGDSAVYLCAYVLSTEAFFGQGTRLTVV.

This clonotype was counted between two and nine times. The CDR3: CASSQGDRGNTEAFF. The CDR3 nucleotides are TGTGCCAGCAGCCAAGGGGACAGGGGAAACACTGAAGCTTTCTTT. The V gene is TRBV7-2, the J gene TRBJ1-1, with TRBD1 matching 10 bases. The CDR3 sequence is 15 residues long. CDR1 SGHTA and CDR2 FQGNSA come from the germline V gene. After removal of 5 bases from V and 2 bases from J, the junction contained 5 bases not matched to a gene.